This TCR beta chain originates from a study of molecular identifiers for immune sequencing clone quantification. On this clonotype: What it binds is not known.

Regarding the study as a whole: Sizes of highly expanded clones could be underestimated through identical TCRs sharing a barcode.

The germline V gene encodes CDR1 SEHNR and CDR2 FQNEAQ (reference sequence). The V end lost 8 bases, the J end lost 0 bases, and 8 bases lay between the germline ends. The CDR3 length is 12 residues. MiXCR was run by TCRdb on the PCR reads, yielding one entry per CDR3 protein. The sample lists around 480,000 distinct CDR3 sequences; around a fifth were seen once. This chain joins TRBV7-9 and TRBJ2-7; no clear D. Sequencing input: naive CD8+ T cells from blood, with Jurkat cell RNA spiked in. Indicated subset: FACS-sorted CD8+CD4-CCR7+CD45RA+ naive T cells. This receptor was obtained from a human donor in good health. Some libraries in this study had Jurkat cell RNA spiked in. The CDR3 DNA follows: TGTGCCAGCGCGTTCAGCTCCTACGAGCAGTACTTC. It yields the protein CASAFSSYEQYF.